A single TCR beta chain is shown here with its context. The antigen is unknown. All donors were Caucasian adults living in Nashville, Tennessee. This entry is derived from a study of shared clonotypes between healthy human individuals. Study-wide background: Those who served as donors were a couple of women and three men between the ages of 18 and 49. Study-level findings and limits: Expectations were that clonotype sharing among donors would be affected by sequencing depth.

Libraries were prepared by immunoSEQ multiplex PCR; TCRdb keeps only in-frame clonotypes and omits some of them. The repertoire consists of fewer than 550,000 clones, with 75% to 80% occurring once and the leading ten covering about an eighth. The CDR3 has 15 residues. The trim removed 4 bases at V and 5 bases at J, leaving 10 bases unmatched. The germline gives CDR1 KGHSH, CDR2 LQKENI. The chain combines TRBV18 with TRBJ2-7, with TRBD1 identical over 8 bases. The clonotype originates from a woman between 40 and 55 years old in good health. Some clones in this sample may be carry-over from other donors' samples. Sequenced sample: PBMCs. The CDR3 sequence is CASSLDRGIGDEQYF. The CDR3 coding sequence is TGTGCCAGCTCACTCGACAGGGGCATAGGTGACGAGCAGTACTTC.